The 5 T cell receptor beta chains below were found in one sample sequenced in a study of blood T cell repertoires in COVID-19. Some clones are missing from TCRdb's copy, which holds only in-frame ones; the method was immunoSEQ multiplex PCR. Of roughly 250,000 clones listed, approximately 91% are singletons. Sequences were obtained from PBMCs or T cells enriched from blood (not recorded which). The source of these receptors is a woman between 35 and 50 years old with acute COVID-19.

This chain uses TRBV24-1 with TRBJ1-2, with TRBD1 matching over 8 bases. V shed 1 base, J shed 4 bases, and the junction held 7 bases outside the gene matches. This CDR3 has 16 residues. Germline lookup yields CDR1 KGHDR and CDR2 SFDVKD. CDR3 in DNA: TGTGCCACCAGTGATTTTTCTGAAACAGGGGGCTATGGCTACACCTTC. Translating it yields CATSDFSETGGYGYTF.

The J gene is TRBJ1-6, the V gene TRBV5-1; 7 bases agree with TRBD1. Germline CDR1 is SGHRS and CDR2 is YFSETQ. V shed 0 bases and J 4 bases; nucleotides not matched to a gene: 7. The CDR3 runs 17 residues. DNA for the CDR3: TGCGCCAGCAGCTTGGGACCGGGACAGATATATAATTCACCCCTCCACTTT. It codes for CASSLGPGQIYNSPLHF. Based on the CDR3 plus reference TRBV5-1 and TRBJ1-6, the full variable domain is KAGVTQTPRYLIKTRGQQVTLSCSPISGHRSVSWYQQTPGQGLQFLFEYFSETQRNKGNFPGRFSGRQFSNSRSEMNVSTLELGDSALYLCASSLGPGQIYNSPLHFGNGTRLTVT.

The chain uses TRBV2 and TRBJ2-3; tentatively, D is TRBD2 (5 bases). The germline CDR1 and CDR2 sequences are SNHLY and FYNNEI. Deletions cut 5 bases from V and 2 bases from J, with 17 bases between. The CDR3 runs 16 residues. The CDR3 DNA reads TGTGCCAGCAGTTCCCCCGGGGAAAGCGTCACAGATACGCAGTATTTT. Translating it yields CASSSPGESVTDTQYF.

The chain employs TRBV15 and TRBJ2-3; unclear D gene. This CDR3 contains 16 residues. Germline V gives CDR1 LNHNV, CDR2 YYDKDF (reference sequence). Trimming shortened V by 0 bases and J by 4 bases, and 14 bases separated the two germline ends. The CDR3 region has the DNA TGTGCCACCAGCAGAGAGGCGGCTAGTCCCGCAGATACGCAGTATTTT. Protein product: CATSREAASPADTQYF.

The chain recombines TRBV18 with TRBJ2-7, with D possibly being TRBD2 (5 bases). Trimming pared 3 bases from V and 2 bases from J, leaving 8 bases between. This CDR3 has 13 amino acids. Germline CDR1 reads KGHSH; CDR2 reads LQKENI. CDR3 in DNA: TGTGCCAGCTCACCGACCGGGACCTACGAGCAGTACTTC. The encoded protein is CASSPTGTYEQYF.